These T cell receptor beta chains were read from a single sample in a study of identical twins. In TCRdb, the 5' RACE reads were re-called with MiXCR into one record per CDR3 protein. This table holds approximately 600,000 distinct CDR3 sequences, 7.1% found once. Separately, the same data were catalogued under a study of yellow fever vaccine responses in identical twins.

Sequencing input: PBMCs. The receptors come from a woman aged 18-35 years in good health. CDR3s include the opening cysteine and the closing phenylalanine or tryptophan. The D gene is left open where the match is weak. Some rows have no size entry. The others give once, few or many, or a class for an expanded clone.

D gene | J gene | V gene | clone size | CDR3 protein | CDR3 DNA
TRBD1 | TRBJ1-4 | TRBV7-9 | . | CASSDQGQVVEKLFF | TGTGCCAGCAGCGACCAGGGACAGGTGGTTGAAAAACTGTTTTTT
. | TRBJ2-7 | TRBV5-1 | . | CASMATGVAIKWTYEQYF | TGCGCCAGCATGGCGACGGGAGTCGCGATAAAATGGACCTACGAGCAGTACTTC
TRBD2 | TRBJ2-7 | TRBV3-1 | few | CASSQPLAGGEQYF | TGTGCCAGCAGCCAACCCCTAGCGGGGGGCGAGCAGTACTTC
. | TRBJ1-1 | TRBV5-1 | few | CASSLNVGLLNTEAFF | TGCGCCAGCAGCTTGAACGTAGGGCTATTGAACACTGAAGCTTTCTTT
. | TRBJ1-1 | TRBV6-1 | . | CASKQISLNTEAFF | TGTGCCAGCAAACAGATCTCTTTGAACACTGAAGCTTTCTTT
. | TRBJ1-3 | TRBV29-1 | few | CSVEVAGVGNTIYF | TGCAGCGTTGAAGTTGCGGGGGTCGGAAACACCATATATTTT
TRBD1 | TRBJ2-7 | TRBV15 | . | CATSRGTGSYEQYF | TGTGCCACCAGCAGAGGGACAGGCTCCTACGAGCAGTACTTC
TRBD2 | TRBJ2-5 | TRBV28 | few | CASRGEGSSGETQYF | TGTGCCAGCCGGGGGGAGGGATCATCAGGAGAGACCCAGTACTTC
TRBD1 | TRBJ1-2 | TRBV12-3/TRBV12-4 | few | CASSLRGDSPNYGYTF | TGTGCCAGCAGTTTAAGGGGGGACAGTCCTAACTATGGCTACACCTTC
. | TRBJ1-1 | TRBV5-1 | . | CASSFPGKTEAFF | TGCGCCAGCAGCTTCCCAGGGAAGACTGAAGCTTTCTTT
TRBD1 | TRBJ2-1 | TRBV27 | few | CASSLRDRDYNEQFF | TGTGCCAGCAGTTTAAGAGACAGGGATTACAATGAGCAGTTCTTC
. | TRBJ2-3 | TRBV5-1 | many | CASRRGALDTQYF | TGCGCCAGCAGGCGGGGAGCCCTAGATACGCAGTATTTT
. | TRBJ2-1 | TRBV27 | . | CASCLRVVARSSYNEQFF | TGTGCCAGCTGTTTGCGAGTGGTGGCGCGGAGCTCCTACAATGAGCAGTTCTTC
. | TRBJ1-2 | TRBV12-3/TRBV12-4 | . | CASSFRGRYGYTF | TGTGCCAGCAGTTTTCGGGGCCGCTATGGCTACACCTTC